The rows below give T cell receptor beta chains drawn from one sample of a study of T cells in Graves' hyperthyroidism and ophthalmopathy. One entry per CDR3 protein, called by TCRdb with MiXCR from the multiplex PCR reads. The sample holds a few hundred thousand distinct CDR3 sequences; 46% are singletons and the top ten take 15% to 20%. Sequencing was carried out using peripheral blood or thyroid tissue (not recorded which). These receptors were taken from an adult woman with Graves' disease, either hyperthyroidism or ophthalmopathy (not recorded which). CDR3s include the opening cysteine and the closing phenylalanine or tryptophan. The D gene is left open where the match is weak. Some rows mark clone size as missing; the rest say once, few, many or name a class of expanded clone.

v_gene	abundance	d_gene	j_gene	CDR3nt	CDR3aa
TRBV12-3/TRBV12-4	many	-	TRBJ1-3	TGTGCCAGCAGTTTAGGGGTCGGTGGAAACACCATATATTTT	CASSLGVGGNTIYF
TRBV7-2	-	-	TRBJ1-6	TGTGCCAGCAGCTACGAACGACAGCATAATTCACCCCTCCACTTT	CASSYERQHNSPLHF
TRBV15	many	-	TRBJ1-1	TGTGCCACCAGCAGAGTTGCCTCTGAAGCTTTCTTT	CATSRVASEAFF
TRBV15	-	-	TRBJ1-1	TGTGCCAGCAGCTTAGCTCCGGGACAAGACACTGAAGCTTTCTTT	CASSLAPGQDTEAFF
TRBV11-2	many	TRBD2	TRBJ2-7	TGTGCCAGCAGCCGCCCCCCTAGCGGGAGGCGCCAGGGGTACGAGCAGTACTTC	CASSRPPSGRRQGYEQYF
TRBV2	-	-	TRBJ1-1	TGTGCCAGCAGTCCAGTATTGAACACTGGAGCTTTCTTT	CASSPVLNTGAFF
TRBV20-1	many	-	TRBJ1-2	TGCAGTGCTAGAGTGGGCAGGGAGACATATGGCTACACCTTC	CSARVGRETYGYTF
TRBV10-3	once	-	TRBJ1-2	TGTGCCATCAGTGGAGACGGGTCCTCTTATGGCTACACCTTC	CAISGDGSSYGYTF
TRBV10-2	-	TRBD2	TRBJ2-5	TGCGCCAGCAGGCCCCGACTAGCGGGAGAGGCTACCCAGTACTTC	CASRPRLAGEATQYF
TRBV28	many	-	TRBJ1-2	TGTGCCAGCAGTTTCTCGGGGCCCGTCGACACCTTC	CASSFSGPVDTF
TRBV20-1	many	TRBD2	TRBJ2-7	TGCAGTGCTTTCCATGGGGCTAGCGGGAGGGCCTACGAGCAGTACTTC	CSAFHGASGRAYEQYF
TRBV20-1	many	-	TRBJ1-6	TGCAGTGCTAGGGCAGGGTTCAATTCACCCCTCCACTTT	CSARAGFNSPLHF
TRBV11-2	once	-	TRBJ1-1	TGTGCCAGCAGCCTAAACATCGGGAACACTGAAGCTTTCTTT	CASSLNIGNTEAFF
TRBV7-2	many	-	TRBJ1-1	TGTGCCAGCCTCCGTTTGCTGTCCGGGAACACTGAAGCTTTCTTT	CASLRLLSGNTEAFF
TRBV7-9	-	-	TRBJ1-2	TGTGCCAGCAACCGGGAGGGGCTCAGCGGCTACACCTTC	CASNREGLSGYTF
TRBV24-1	few	-	TRBJ2-1	TGTGCCACCAGTGTAGGCGGAGTCTCCTACAATGAGCAGTTCTTC	CATSVGGVSYNEQFF
TRBV10-1	-	-	TRBJ2-5	TGCGCCCCCGTGGAGACCCAGTACTTC	CAPVETQYF
TRBV15	-	-	TRBJ2-5	TGTGCCACCGTCGGCAGGGATGAAGAGACCCAGTACTTC	CATVGRDEETQYF
TRBV12-3/TRBV12-4	-	-	TRBJ1-2	TGTGCCAGCAGATCCGACAGGACCTATGGCTACACCTTC	CASRSDRTYGYTF
TRBV5-6	many	-	TRBJ1-4	TGTGCCAGCAGCCCAACTGACGGACCCAAGGATAATGAAAAACTGTTTTTT	CASSPTDGPKDNEKLFF
TRBV30	-	-	TRBJ1-3	TGTGCCTGGAGGCCTACCTTCGGGACTGCCCGAACCGTGGGAAACACCATATATTTT	CAWRPTFGTARTVGNTIYF
TRBV30	many	-	TRBJ1-2	TGTGCCTGGAGTGGCCACCCGATTTATGGCTACACCTTC	CAWSGHPIYGYTF
TRBV28	many	-	TRBJ2-7	TGTGCCAGCAGCCATAGGGGCGAGCAGTACTTC	CASSHRGEQYF
TRBV2	-	-	TRBJ1-1	TGTGCCAGCAGGTTCCCCGGACAGTCGAAAGCTTTCTTT	CASRFPGQSKAFF
TRBV24-1	-	-	TRBJ2-7	TGTGCCACCAGTGCTAGAATGGTCGGAGGGTACGAGCAGTACTTC	CATSARMVGGYEQYF
TRBV29-1	-	TRBD1	TRBJ2-7	TGCAGCGTTGATTTGGGACAGGGTAACGAGCAGTACTTC	CSVDLGQGNEQYF
TRBV29-1	-	-	TRBJ2-5	TGCAGCGTTATAGTGTTGACCCAGTACTTC	CSVIVLTQYF
TRBV29-1	-	-	TRBJ1-4	TGCAGCGCCCTAGGGCCGGTTGACAATGAAAAACTGTTTTTT	CSALGPVDNEKLFF
TRBV5-1	many	TRBD2	TRBJ2-5	TGCGCCAGCAGCTTACTAGCGGAGAAAGAGACCCAGTACTTC	CASSLLAEKETQYF
TRBV20-1	once	-	TRBJ1-4	TGCAGTGCTAGATCCGAGAATGAAAAACTGTTTTTT	CSARSENEKLFF
TRBV19	many	TRBD2	TRBJ2-7	TGTGCCAGTAGTCCGCGGACTAGCGGGAGCCATACCTACGAGCAGTACTTC	CASSPRTSGSHTYEQYF
TRBV7-2	-	-	TRBJ1-1	TGTGCCAGCAGCTTAGTCCGGGGAGAGATAAATTTGAACACTGAAGCTTTCTTT	CASSLVRGEINLNTEAFF
TRBV2	-	-	TRBJ1-6	TGTGCCAGCAGTGAAGCAGGGTGGACAGATTCACCCCTCCACTTT	CASSEAGWTDSPLHF
TRBV15	-	TRBD1	TRBJ2-2	TGTGCCACCAGCGAGGGACAGGGAACCGGGGAGCTGTTTTTT	CATSEGQGTGELFF
TRBV10-3	-	-	TRBJ1-2	TGTGCCATCAGTGAGACCGGGGACCGAGATGGCTACACCTTC	CAISETGDRDGYTF
TRBV11-2	many	TRBD1	TRBJ2-5	TGTGCCAGCAGCAAGGGACAGGTCTTAGGGACCCAGTACTTC	CASSKGQVLGTQYF
TRBV11-2	many	-	TRBJ1-2	TGTGCCAGCAGCACCCGAAAGAGGGTCGACTATGGCTACACCTTC	CASSTRKRVDYGYTF
TRBV24-1	-	-	TRBJ1-2	TGTGCCACCAGTGTTACGGGGCCCTATGGCTACACCTTC	CATSVTGPYGYTF
TRBV19	-	-	TRBJ1-5	TGTGCCGGTAATCCCAGCCAAGTGAGAAATCAGCCCCAGCAGTTT	CAGNPSQVRNQPQQF
TRBV5-1	many	-	TRBJ2-7	TGCGCCAGCAGCTTGGCCGGGCAGGTAGCCTACGAGCAGTACTTC	CASSLAGQVAYEQYF
TRBV7-9	-	TRBD1	TRBJ1-5	TGTGCCAGCAGAAAAGTACAGGGGACAGAGACCCAGCATTTT	CASRKVQGTETQHF
TRBV29-1	-	-	TRBJ1-1	TGCAGCGTTGAAGGCGGTCCGCAAGGCACTGAAGCTTTCTTT	CSVEGGPQGTEAFF
TRBV7-8	many	-	TRBJ1-1	TGTGCCAGCAGGGGGCGGGGGCCTGAAGCTTTCTTT	CASRGRGPEAFF
TRBV7-2	-	-	TRBJ2-7	TGTGCCAGCAGCTTAGATTGGCAGGGAGGCGACGAGCAGTACTTC	CASSLDWQGGDEQYF
TRBV28	many	TRBD1	TRBJ2-5	TGTGCCAGCAGAAGCTCCGGGACAGGGGAGACCCAGTACTTC	CASRSSGTGETQYF
TRBV7-2	-	-	TRBJ1-2	TGTGCCAGCAGCTCATCTAGCGGGTTGGGCTACACCTTC	CASSSSSGLGYTF
TRBV10-2	-	TRBD2	TRBJ2-1	TGCGCCAGCAGTGAAGCAGGGACTAGCGGGAGTAACCCCCAGTTCTTC	CASSEAGTSGSNPQFF
TRBV4-1	few	-	TRBJ1-2	TGCGCCAGCAGCCAAGTGTATACAGAAGCCCCATATGGCTACACCTTC	CASSQVYTEAPYGYTF
TRBV30	-	TRBD1	TRBJ1-1	TGTGCACAGGGGACGTCGAACACTGAAGCTTTCTTT	CAQGTSNTEAFF
TRBV5-6	many	-	TRBJ2-7	TGTGCCAGCAGCTTGTGGGGGGGGCGGCTAGCCGGAGACGAGCAGTACTTC	CASSLWGGRLAGDEQYF
TRBV7-2	-	-	TRBJ1-1	TGTGCCAGCAGCCTGGACAGCACGGTGAACACTGAAGCTTTCTTT	CASSLDSTVNTEAFF
TRBV7-4	-	-	TRBJ1-1	TGTGTCAGCAGCTCCCGGTGGACTGAAGCTTTCTTT	CVSSSRWTEAFF
TRBV2	once	-	TRBJ2-5	TGTGCCAGCAGTGAAAGGAGGGTGGAAGAGACCCAGTACTTC	CASSERRVEETQYF
TRBV7-9	-	TRBD1	TRBJ2-7	TGTGCCAGCAGCGTCACCGGGACAGAGAGATACGAGCAGTACTTC	CASSVTGTERYEQYF